Listed below are T cell receptor beta chains from one sample, sequenced in a study of monozygotic twins with inflammatory bowel disease. TCRdb reanalyzed the 5' RACE reads, giving one entry per CDR3 protein sequence and no DNA. The data include 110,000 to 150,000 distinct CDR3 sequences; the top ten clones carry more than 0.95%. The sequencing sample was made of blood. Receptor source: a human donor with ulcerative colitis or Crohn's disease, or a healthy co-twin of an affected twin (not recorded which). CDR3s include the opening cysteine and the closing phenylalanine or tryptophan. The order of the fields is V gene, J gene, CDR3 protein.

v_gene: TRBV28; j_gene: TRBJ2-7; CDR3aa: CAPGTGPYEQYF
v_gene: TRBV29-1; j_gene: TRBJ2-7; CDR3aa: CSVQGSTYEQYF
v_gene: TRBV4-1; j_gene: TRBJ2-1; CDR3aa: CASSRDSGLLYNEQFF
v_gene: TRBV28; j_gene: TRBJ2-2; CDR3aa: CASSLSQPNTGELFF
v_gene: TRBV5-1; j_gene: TRBJ2-5; CDR3aa: CASSFSYQETQYF
v_gene: TRBV12-3/TRBV12-4; j_gene: TRBJ1-6; CDR3aa: CASSSGQGAANSPLHF
v_gene: TRBV29-1; j_gene: TRBJ2-2; CDR3aa: CSVKRGVLNTGELFF
v_gene: TRBV20-1; j_gene: TRBJ2-7; CDR3aa: CSAKHGGRVYEQYF
v_gene: TRBV6-1; j_gene: TRBJ2-7; CDR3aa: CASIDRPYSYEQYF
v_gene: TRBV6-6; j_gene: TRBJ1-4; CDR3aa: CASSPGQGTEKLFF
v_gene: TRBV7-9; j_gene: TRBJ2-2; CDR3aa: CASSLSGVGTGELFF
v_gene: TRBV7-3; j_gene: TRBJ2-1; CDR3aa: CASSPRVAGASEQFF
v_gene: TRBV20-1; j_gene: TRBJ2-1; CDR3aa: CSVELGGRKNEQFF
v_gene: TRBV20-1; j_gene: TRBJ2-7; CDR3aa: CSANLGQGGGEQYF
v_gene: TRBV9; j_gene: TRBJ2-1; CDR3aa: CASSVGTSKRALDNEQFF
v_gene: TRBV29-1; j_gene: TRBJ1-1; CDR3aa: CSAMDSIEAFF
v_gene: TRBV29-1; j_gene: TRBJ2-3; CDR3aa: CSVSAGVVDTQYF
v_gene: TRBV10-3; j_gene: TRBJ2-7; CDR3aa: CAISTTTSGRPTGGYEQYF
v_gene: TRBV28; j_gene: TRBJ1-1; CDR3aa: CASSFGRLNTEAFF